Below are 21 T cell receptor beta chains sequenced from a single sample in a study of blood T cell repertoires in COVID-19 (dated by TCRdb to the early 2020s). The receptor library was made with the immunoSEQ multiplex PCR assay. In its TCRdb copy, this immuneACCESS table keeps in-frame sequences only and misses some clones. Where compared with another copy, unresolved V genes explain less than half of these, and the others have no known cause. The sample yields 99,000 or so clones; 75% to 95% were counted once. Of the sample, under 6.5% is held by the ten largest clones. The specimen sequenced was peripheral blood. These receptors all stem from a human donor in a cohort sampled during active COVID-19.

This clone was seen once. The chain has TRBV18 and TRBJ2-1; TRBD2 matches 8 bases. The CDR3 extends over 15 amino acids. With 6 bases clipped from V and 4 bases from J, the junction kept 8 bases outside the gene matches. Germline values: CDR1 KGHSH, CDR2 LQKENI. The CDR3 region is CASSPQTSAYNEQFF. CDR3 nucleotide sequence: TGTGCCAGCTCTCCTCAGACTAGCGCGTACAATGAGCAGTTCTTC.

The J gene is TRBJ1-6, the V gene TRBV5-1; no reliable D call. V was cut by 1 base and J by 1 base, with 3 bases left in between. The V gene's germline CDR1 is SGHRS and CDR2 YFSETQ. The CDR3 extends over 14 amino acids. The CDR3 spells CASSLRSYNSPLHF. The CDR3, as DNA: TGCGCCAGCAGCTTGCGGTCCTATAATTCACCCCTCCACTTT.

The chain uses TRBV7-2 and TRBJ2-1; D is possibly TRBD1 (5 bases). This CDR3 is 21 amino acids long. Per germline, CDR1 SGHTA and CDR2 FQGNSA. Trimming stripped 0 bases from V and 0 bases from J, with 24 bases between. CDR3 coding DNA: TGTGCCAGCAGCTTAGCGATGGGGTTCGCCACACAGGAGACCTCCTACAATGAGCAGTTCTTC. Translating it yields CASSLAMGFATQETSYNEQFF. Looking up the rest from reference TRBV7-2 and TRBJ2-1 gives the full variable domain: GAGVSQSPSNKVTEKGKDVELRCDPISGHTALYWYRQSLGQGLEFLIYFQGNSAPDKSGLPSDRFSAERTGGSVSTLTIQRTQQEDSAVYLCASSLAMGFATQETSYNEQFFGPGTRLTVL.

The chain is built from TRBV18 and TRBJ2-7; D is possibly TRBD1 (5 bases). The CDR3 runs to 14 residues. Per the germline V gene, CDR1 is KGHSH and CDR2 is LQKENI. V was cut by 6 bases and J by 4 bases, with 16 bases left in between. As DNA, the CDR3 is TGTGCCAGCTCCCGGACGGACAAGAAGTACGAGCAGTACTTC. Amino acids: CASSRTDKKYEQYF.

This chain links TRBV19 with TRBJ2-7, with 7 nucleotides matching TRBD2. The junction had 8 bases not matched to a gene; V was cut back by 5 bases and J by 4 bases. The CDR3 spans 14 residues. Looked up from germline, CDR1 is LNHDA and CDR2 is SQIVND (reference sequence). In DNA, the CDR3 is TGTGCCAGTAGTGCTACGGAGGGAGGGTACGAGCAGTACTTC. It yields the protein CASSATEGGYEQYF. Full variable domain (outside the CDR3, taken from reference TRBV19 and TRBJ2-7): DGGITQSPKYLFRKEGQNVTLSCEQNLNHDAMYWYRQDPGQGLRLIYYSQIVNDFQKGDIAEGYSVSREKKESFPLTVTSAQKNPTAFYLCASSATEGGYEQYFGPGTRLTVT.

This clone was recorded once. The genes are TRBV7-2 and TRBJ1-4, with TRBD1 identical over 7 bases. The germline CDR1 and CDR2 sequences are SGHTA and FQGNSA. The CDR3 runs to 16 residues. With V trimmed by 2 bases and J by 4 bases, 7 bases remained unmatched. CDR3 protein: CASSLWGQRINEKLFF. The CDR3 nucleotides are TGTGCCAGCAGCTTATGGGGACAGCGTATTAATGAAAAACTGTTTTTT. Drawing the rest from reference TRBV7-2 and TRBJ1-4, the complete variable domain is GAGVSQSPSNKVTEKGKDVELRCDPISGHTALYWYRQSLGQGLEFLIYFQGNSAPDKSGLPSDRFSAERTGGSVSTLTIQRTQQEDSAVYLCASSLWGQRINEKLFFGSGTQLSVL.

CDR3 residues: CASSHGTRGTYEQYF. For the CDR3, the DNA is TGCGCCAGCAGCCATGGGACCAGGGGGACCTACGAGCAGTACTTC. The chain combines TRBV4-3 with TRBJ2-7; 7 bases align to TRBD1. The CDR3 contains 15 residues. Trimming cost V 3 bases and J 2 bases; bases outside gene matches: 7. Looked up from germline, CDR1 is LGHNA and CDR2 is YSLEER.

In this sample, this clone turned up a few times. DNA of the CDR3: TGTGCCAGCAGTTTGGCAGTTAGCAATCAGCCCCAGCATTTT. This translates into CASSLAVSNQPQHF. The chain recombines TRBV27 with TRBJ1-5; no firm D call. The CDR3 is 14 residues long. Germline V gene lookup returns CDR1 MNHEY and CDR2 SMNVEV (reference sequence). Deletions cut 3 bases from V and 0 bases from J, with 6 bases between.

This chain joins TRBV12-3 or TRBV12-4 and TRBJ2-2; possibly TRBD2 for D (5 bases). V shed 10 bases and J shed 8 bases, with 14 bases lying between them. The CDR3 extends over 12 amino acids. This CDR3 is CAINGMGGELFF. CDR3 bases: TGTGCCATCAACGGGATGGGGGGGGAGCTGTTTTTT.

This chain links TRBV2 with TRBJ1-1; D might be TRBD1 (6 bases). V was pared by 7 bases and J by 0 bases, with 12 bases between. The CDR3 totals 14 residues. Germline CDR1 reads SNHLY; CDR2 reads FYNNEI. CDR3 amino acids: CASTSQGMNTEAFF. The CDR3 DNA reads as TGTGCCAGCACCTCCCAGGGGATGAACACTGAAGCTTTCTTT.

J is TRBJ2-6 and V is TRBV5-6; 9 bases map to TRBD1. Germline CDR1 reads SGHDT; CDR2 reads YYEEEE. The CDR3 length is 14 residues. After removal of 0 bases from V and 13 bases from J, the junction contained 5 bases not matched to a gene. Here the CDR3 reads CASSLAGTGRVLTF. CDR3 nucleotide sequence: TGTGCCAGCAGCTTGGCCGGGACAGGGAGGGTCCTGACTTTC.

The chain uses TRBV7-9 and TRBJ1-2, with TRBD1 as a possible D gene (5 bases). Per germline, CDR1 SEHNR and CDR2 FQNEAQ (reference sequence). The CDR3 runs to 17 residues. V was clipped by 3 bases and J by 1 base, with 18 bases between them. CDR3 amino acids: CASSFPPTEYVNYGYTF. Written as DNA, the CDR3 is TGTGCCAGCAGCTTTCCCCCGACAGAGTACGTTAACTATGGCTACACCTTC.

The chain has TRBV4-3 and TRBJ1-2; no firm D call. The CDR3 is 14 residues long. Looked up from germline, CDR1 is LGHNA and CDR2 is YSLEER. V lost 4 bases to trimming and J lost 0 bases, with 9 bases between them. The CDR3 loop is CASSPTRTNYGYTF. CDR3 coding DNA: TGCGCCAGCAGCCCGACTCGAACTAACTATGGCTACACCTTC.

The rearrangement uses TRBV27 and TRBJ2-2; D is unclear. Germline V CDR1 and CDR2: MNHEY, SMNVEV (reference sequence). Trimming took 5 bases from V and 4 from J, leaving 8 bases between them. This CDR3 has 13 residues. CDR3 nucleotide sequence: TGTGCCAGCAGTATGAGAGCCACCGGGGAGCTGTTTTTT. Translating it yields CASSMRATGELFF.

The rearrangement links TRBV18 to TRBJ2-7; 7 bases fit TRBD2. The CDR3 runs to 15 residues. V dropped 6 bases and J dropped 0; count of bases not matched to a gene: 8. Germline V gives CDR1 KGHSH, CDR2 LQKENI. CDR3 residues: CASSPSGGGSYEQYF. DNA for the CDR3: TGTGCCAGCTCCCCCAGTGGCGGGGGCTCCTACGAGCAGTACTTC. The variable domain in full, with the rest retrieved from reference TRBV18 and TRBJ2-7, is NAGVMQNPRHLVRRRGQEARLRCSPMKGHSHVYWYRQLPEEGLKFMVYLQKENIIDESGMPKERFSAEFPKEGPSILRIQQVVRGDSAAYFCASSPSGGGSYEQYFGPGTRLTVT.

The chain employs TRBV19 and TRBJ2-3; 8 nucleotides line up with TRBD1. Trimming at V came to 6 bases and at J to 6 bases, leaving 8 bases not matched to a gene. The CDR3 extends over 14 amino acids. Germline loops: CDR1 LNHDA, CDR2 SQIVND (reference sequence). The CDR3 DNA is TGTGCCAGTAGCTTCACAGGGGGTGCCGATACGCAGTATTTT. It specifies CASSFTGGADTQYF.

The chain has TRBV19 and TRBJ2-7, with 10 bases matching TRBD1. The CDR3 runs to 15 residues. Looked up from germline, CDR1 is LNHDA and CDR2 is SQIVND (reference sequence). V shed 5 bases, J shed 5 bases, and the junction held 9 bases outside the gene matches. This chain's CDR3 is CASSGSGTGDNEQYF. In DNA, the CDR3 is TGTGCCAGTAGTGGCTCCGGGACAGGGGATAACGAGCAGTACTTC.

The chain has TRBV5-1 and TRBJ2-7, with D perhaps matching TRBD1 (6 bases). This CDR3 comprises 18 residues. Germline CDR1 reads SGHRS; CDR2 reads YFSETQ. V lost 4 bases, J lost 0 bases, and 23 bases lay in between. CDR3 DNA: TGCGCCAGCAGCCCTCGAGGGGGAGACAGGTCGATCTCCTACGAGCAGTACTTC. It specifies CASSPRGGDRSISYEQYF.

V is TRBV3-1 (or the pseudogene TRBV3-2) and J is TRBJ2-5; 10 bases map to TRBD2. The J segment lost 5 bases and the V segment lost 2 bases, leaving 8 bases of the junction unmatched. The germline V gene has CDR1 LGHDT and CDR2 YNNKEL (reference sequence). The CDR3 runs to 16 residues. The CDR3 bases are TGTGCCAGCAGCCAAATTCCGCTAGCGGGGGAGGAGACCCAGTACTTC. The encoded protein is CASSQIPLAGEETQYF.

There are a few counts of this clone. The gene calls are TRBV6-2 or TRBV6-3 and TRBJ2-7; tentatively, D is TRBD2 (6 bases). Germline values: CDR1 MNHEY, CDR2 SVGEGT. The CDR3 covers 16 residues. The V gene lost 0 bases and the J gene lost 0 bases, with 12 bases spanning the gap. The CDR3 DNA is TGTGCCAGCAGTTACTCTTCGGGGGTTAGCTCCTACGAGCAGTACTTC. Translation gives CASSYSSGVSSYEQYF.

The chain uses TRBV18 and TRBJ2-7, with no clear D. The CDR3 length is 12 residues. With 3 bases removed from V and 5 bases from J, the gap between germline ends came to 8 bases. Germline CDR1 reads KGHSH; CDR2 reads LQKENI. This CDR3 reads CASSPVSHEQYF. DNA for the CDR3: TGTGCCAGCTCACCGGTCAGTCACGAGCAGTACTTC.